A selection of T cell receptor beta chains follows, all from one sample in a study of blood T cell repertoires in COVID-19. TCRdb's copy holds only in-frame clones and misses some; the assay was immunoSEQ multiplex PCR. The sample records about 250,000 clones, over 75% being singletons. The sequencing sample was made of peripheral blood. The source is a woman younger than 45 with acute or convalescent COVID-19. Each CDR3 is given with its conserved first and last residue. A D gene is named only where the DNA matches it firmly. Not every row has a clone size; where given, it reads once, few, many or a size class.

>16|-|TRBJ2-1|TRBD2|TRBV3-1/TRBV3-2
TGTGCCAGCAGCCAAGATCCTAGCGGGAGGGTCGATGAGCAGTTCTTC
CASSQDPSGRVDEQFF
>18|-|TRBJ1-6|-|TRBV27
TGTGCCAAGGGGGTAGGGCCAGGGGCCAGCTCCTATAATTCACCCCTCCACTTT
CAKGVGPGASSYNSPLHF
>14|-|TRBJ2-1|TRBD2|TRBV4-3
TGCGCCAGCAGCCAACTAGCGGGAGCTGGTGAGCAGTTCTTC
CASSQLAGAGEQFF
>16|-|TRBJ1-4|TRBD1|TRBV7-9
TGTGCCAGCAGCTTACCCCTGCGGGACAGTAATGAAAAACTGTTTTTT
CASSLPLRDSNEKLFF
>14|-|TRBJ1-1|-|TRBV6-1
TGTGCCAGCAGTGAAAAGTCGAGTTTCACTGAAGCTTTCTTT
CASSEKSSFTEAFF
>15|-|TRBJ1-2|-|TRBV10-3
TGTGCCATCAGAATTACAGGGAGTACTAACTATGGCTACACCTTC
CAIRITGSTNYGYTF
>16|few|TRBJ2-7|-|TRBV6-6
TGTGCCAGCAGTCCCACCGGAGGTAGCTCCACCTACGAGCAGTACTTC
CASSPTGGSSTYEQYF
>16|-|TRBJ2-7|TRBD1|TRBV6-2/TRBV6-3
TGTGCCAGCAGCCCCTACTGGGGGGACAGGGGCTACGAGCAGTACTTC
CASSPYWGDRGYEQYF
>13|-|TRBJ2-7|-|TRBV27
TGTGCCAGCAGTTTAGGACTATTTTACGAGCAGTACTTC
CASSLGLFYEQYF
>15|-|TRBJ2-7|TRBD2|TRBV6-5
TGTGCCAGCAGTTATAGACTAGCTTATTCCTACGAGCAGTACTTC
CASSYRLAYSYEQYF
>14|few|TRBJ1-5|-|TRBV9
TGTGCCAGCAGCGTAGGGGGGGACAATCAGCCCCAGCATTTT
CASSVGGDNQPQHF
>14|-|TRBJ2-5|-|TRBV19
TGTGCCAGTAGTATATCGACAGTCCAAGAGACCCAGTACTTC
CASSISTVQETQYF
>13|few|TRBJ1-1|TRBD1|TRBV29-1
TGCAGCGCACGGACAGGGGGGAACACTGAAGCTTTCTTT
CSARTGGNTEAFF
>15|once|TRBJ2-7|TRBD1|TRBV9
TGTGCCAGCAGCGTTGGGACAGGGGGCGGGTACGAGCAGTACTTC
CASSVGTGGGYEQYF
>13|once|TRBJ2-4|TRBD1|TRBV19
TGTGCCAGTATCCCCCGGGACAGAAACATTCAGTACTTC
CASIPRDRNIQYF
>15|-|TRBJ1-2|-|TRBV3-1/TRBV3-2
TGTGCCAGCAGCCAAGAGGAGGGGCGAATCTATGGCTACACCTTC
CASSQEEGRIYGYTF
>17|-|TRBJ2-1|-|TRBV30
TGTGCCTGGAGTGTAAGAAGTCGGGCTAGCCCCCACAATGAGCAGTTCTTC
CAWSVRSRASPHNEQFF
>16|-|TRBJ1-1|TRBD1|TRBV6-2/TRBV6-3
TGTGCCAGCAGTTGGTCGACAGGGGTTATGAACACTGAAGCTTTCTTT
CASSWSTGVMNTEAFF
>13|-|TRBJ1-2|TRBD1|TRBV19
TGTGCCAGTAGTCCCGACAGGGACTATGGCTACACCTTC
CASSPDRDYGYTF
>12|-|TRBJ1-1|-|TRBV6-6
TGTGCCAGCGCGGGGGGTAACACTGAAGCTTTCTTT
CASAGGNTEAFF
>15|-|TRBJ2-7|TRBD2|TRBV9
TGTGCCAGCAGCCCCGGGGCTAGCGGGAGTTACGAGCAGTACTTC
CASSPGASGSYEQYF
>13|-|TRBJ1-1|TRBD1|TRBV4-1
TGCGCCAGCAGCCAAGATCGGGGGACAGTGGCTTTCTTT
CASSQDRGTVAFF
>16|-|TRBJ1-5|TRBD1|TRBV4-1
TGCGCCAGCAGCCAATCCAGGGGGCTGGGAAATCAGCCCCAGCATTTT
CASSQSRGLGNQPQHF
>15|once|TRBJ1-1|-|TRBV5-8
TGTGCCAGCAGCTTGACCCCTACAGCGAACACTGAAGCTTTCTTT
CASSLTPTANTEAFF
>19|-|TRBJ2-7|TRBD2|TRBV7-2
TGTGCCAGCAGCTTTTCTCGGTGGCGAGCGGGAGGTCCAGATTACGAGCAGTACTTC
CASSFSRWRAGGPDYEQYF
>15|-|TRBJ1-5|TRBD1|TRBV7-3
TGTGCCAGCAGCTCTCGACAGGGGAGCAATCAGCCCCAGCATTTT
CASSSRQGSNQPQHF
>16|-|TRBJ2-2|-|TRBV5-6
TGTGCCAGCAGCAGCGGGCCCCAGGTTGACACCGGGGAGCTGTTTTTT
CASSSGPQVDTGELFF
>16|-|TRBJ2-1|TRBD2|TRBV5-1
TGCGCCAGCAGCTTGCTAGCGGGAGGGCCAGACAATGAGCAGTTCTTC
CASSLLAGGPDNEQFF
>15|-|TRBJ2-2|TRBD2|TRBV18
TGTGCCAGCTCGGACGGGAGGGAAGAGTCCGGGGAGCTGTTTTTT
CASSDGREESGELFF
>15|-|TRBJ2-5|TRBD1|TRBV19
TGTGCCAGTAGTATTTCGACAGGGACGGCGGAGACCCAGTACTTC
CASSISTGTAETQYF
>13|once|TRBJ1-2|TRBD1|TRBV24-1
TGTGCCACCAGTGCCGGGACAGCACTCGGCTACACCTTC
CATSAGTALGYTF
>15|-|TRBJ2-1|TRBD1|TRBV9
TGTGCCAGCAGCTCAGCTGCAGGGGGATACAATGAGCAGTTCTTC
CASSSAAGGYNEQFF
>12|-|TRBJ2-2|-|TRBV3-1/TRBV3-2
TGTGCCAGCACCGGGGGAGTCGGGGAGCTGTTTTTT
CASTGGVGELFF
>12|-|TRBJ2-1|-|TRBV30
TGTGCCTGGAGTAGAGGCGGCAATGAGCAGTTCTTC
CAWSRGGNEQFF
>16|-|TRBJ1-6|-|TRBV5-1
TGCGCCAGCAGCTTGGCCGACCCGGGACATCGTACACCCCTCCACTTT
CASSLADPGHRTPLHF
>11|-|TRBJ2-1|-|TRBV2
TGTGCCGGTGGAGGATACAATGAGCAGTTCTTC
CAGGGYNEQFF
>16|-|TRBJ1-4|TRBD1|TRBV18
TGTGCCAGCTCATCCGGGACAGTCCTATCCGGATCAAAACTGTTTTTT
CASSSGTVLSGSKLFF
>14|-|TRBJ1-2|-|TRBV14
TGTGCCAGCAGCCAAGAGGGGGGGAGGCGCGGCTACACCTTC
CASSQEGGRRGYTF
>16|-|TRBJ1-1|TRBD1|TRBV27
TGTGCCAGCAGTTTATCGCTGGACAGGATGAACACTGAAGCTTTCTTT
CASSLSLDRMNTEAFF
>13|-|TRBJ1-1|TRBD1|TRBV2
TGTGCCAGCCGGGGACAGTTATACACTGAAGCTTTCTTT
CASRGQLYTEAFF
>15|-|TRBJ2-1|TRBD2|TRBV7-8
TGTGCCAGCAGCATAAGACTAGCGGGCTACAATGAGCAGTTCTTC
CASSIRLAGYNEQFF